A single sample gave rise to the 18 T cell receptor beta chains below, sequenced in a study of shared clonotypes between healthy human individuals. The assay was immunoSEQ multiplex PCR, and TCRdb's table has in-frame clones only and misses some. The table records around 2.5 million clones, more than 85% of them present only once. The sequenced sample consisted of naive CD4+ T cells from PBMCs. Sample subset: CD45RA+ positively selected. These receptors originate from a man aged 18 to 30 in good health. Some clones in this sample may be carry-over from other donors' samples.

In the case of this clone: Since a much larger clone is just one base distant, this may be a read error. Other DNA sequences in the same sample also yield this CDR3. CDR3 nucleotide sequence: TGTGCCAGCTCATCCCAAGAGACCCAGTACTTC. Protein product: CASSSQETQYF. The chain carries TRBV18 and TRBJ2-5, with D unclear. Germline CDR1 KGHSH, CDR2 LQKENI. The CDR3 contains 11 residues. Trimming took 5 bases from V and 1 from J, leaving 2 bases between them.

On this clone itself: Other DNA sequences in this specimen translate into the identical CDR3. This sequence joins TRBV2 and TRBJ2-5; D not certain. The ends were cut back, 7 bases at V and 0 bases at J, with 3 bases in the middle. Germline values: CDR1 SNHLY, CDR2 FYNNEI. The CDR3 totals 11 residues. In nucleotides, the CDR3 is TGTGCCAGCATTTACCAAGAGACCCAGTACTTC. This codes for CASIYQETQYF.

V is TRBV4-1 and J is TRBJ2-3, with a possible D match to TRBD2 (6 bases). This CDR3 has 15 amino acids. Germline CDR1 is MGHRA and CDR2 is YSYEKL. V was shortened by 0 bases and J by 1 base, with 8 bases between the two germline ends. The CDR3 DNA is TGCGCCAGCAGCCAAGATTGGGGGGGCACAGATACGCAGTATTTT. Amino acid sequence: CASSQDWGGTDTQYF.

The chain couples TRBV10-1 to TRBJ2-3; D is undetermined. The length of the CDR3 is 19 residues. The V end was cut by 2 bases, the J end by 2 bases, with 23 bases between. Germline V gives CDR1 WNHNN, CDR2 SYGVQD (reference sequence). DNA of the CDR3: TGCGCCAGCAGTGAGCGACGGCCCCCTGGATTTTACCCCACAGATACGCAGTATTTT. Translating it yields CASSERRPPGFYPTDTQYF.

The chain employs TRBV7-2 and TRBJ1-3, with 7 positions matching TRBD1. The CDR3 runs 13 residues. Germline CDR1 reads SGHTA; CDR2 reads FQGNSA. CDR3: CAIRSGGGNTIYF. The DNA for the CDR3 is TGTGCTATAAGGTCAGGGGGTGGAAACACCATATATTTT.

The chain recombines TRBV30 with TRBJ2-1, with 12 nucleotides matching TRBD2. V lost 1 base and J lost 7; bases outside the gene matches: 5. Germline V gives CDR1 GTSNPN, CDR2 SVGIG (reference sequence). The CDR3 contains 15 residues. The CDR3 nucleotides read TGTGCCTGGAGTGAGACTAGCGGGAGTGGAAATGAGCAGTTCTTC. This sequence encodes CAWSETSGSGNEQFF.

The rearrangement joins TRBV11-1 to TRBJ2-7, with D unresolved. Germline V gene sequence: CDR1 SGHAT, CDR2 FQDESV (reference sequence). The CDR3 sequence is 12 residues long. V gave up 3 bases and J gave up 6 bases, with 9 bases separating them. The CDR3 sequence: CASSFSGAEQYF. DNA for the CDR3: TGTGCCAGCAGCTTCTCGGGCGCCGAGCAGTACTTC.

As concerns this clone: The same CDR3 arises from other DNA sequences in this sample as well. The rearrangement joins TRBV6-6 to TRBJ1-5; no clear D gene. CDR3 length: 13 amino acids. Germline V gives CDR1 MNHNY, CDR2 SVGAGI (reference sequence). Trimming removed 2 bases at V and 0 bases at J, with 2 bases between. The CDR3 loop is CASSYGSNQPQHF. CDR3 sequence (DNA): TGTGCCAGCAGTTACGGTAGCAATCAGCCCCAGCATTTT.

In this sample, this clone turned up a few times. This CDR3 is also generated by other DNA sequences in the sample. The genes are TRBV14 and TRBJ1-1; unclear D gene. The V gene's germline CDR1 is SGHDN and CDR2 FVKESK. Trimming cost V 1 base and J 1 base, with 4 bases left between them. The CDR3 length is 13 residues. The DNA for the CDR3 is TGTGCCAGCAGCCAAGGGAGGAACACTGAAGCTTTCTTT. It yields the protein CASSQGRNTEAFF. Full variable domain (outside the CDR3, taken from reference TRBV14 and TRBJ1-1): EAGVTQFPSHSVIEKGQTVTLRCDPISGHDNLYWYRRVMGKEIKFLLHFVKESKQDESGMPNNRFLAERTGGTYSTLKVQPAELEDSGVYFCASSQGRNTEAFFGQGTRLTVV.

V usage is TRBV29-1 and J usage is TRBJ1-5, with D possibly matching TRBD1 (6 bases). The germline gives CDR1 SQVTM, CDR2 ANQGSEA. Deletions cut 7 bases from V and 4 bases from J, with 11 bases between. The CDR3 is 12 amino acids. DNA for the CDR3: TGCAGCGCCGGACAGACGAATCAGCCCCAGCATTTT. It specifies CSAGQTNQPQHF. Using reference TRBV29-1 and TRBJ1-5 for the parts outside the CDR3, the full variable domain is SAVISQKPSRDICQRGTSLTIQCQVDSQVTMMFWYRQQPGQSLTLIATANQGSEATYESGFVIDKFPISRPNLTFSTLTVSNMSPEDSSIYLCSAGQTNQPQHFGDGTRLSIL.

V and J are TRBV27 and TRBJ2-1; the D call may be TRBD1 or TRBD2 (6 bases each). CDR1 MNHEY and CDR2 SMNVEV come from the germline V gene (reference sequence). Between the trimmed V and J ends, which lost 4 bases and 4 bases, there was a span of 17 bases. CDR3 size: 16 residues. Here the CDR3 reads CASSSQTRGVYNEQFF. CDR3 nucleotides: TGTGCCAGCAGTTCGCAAACTAGGGGGGTATACAATGAGCAGTTCTTC.

The chain carries TRBV2 and TRBJ2-5; D might be TRBD1 (6 bases). Per germline, CDR1 SNHLY and CDR2 FYNNEI. With 6 bases removed from V and 5 bases from J, the gap between germline ends came to 19 bases. This CDR3 has 15 residues. CDR3 sequence reads: CASRLTGAPSETQYF. CDR3 nucleotide sequence: TGTGCCAGCAGGTTGACAGGAGCCCCGTCGGAGACCCAGTACTTC.

The J gene is TRBJ2-1, the V gene TRBV7-2; D may be TRBD2 (5 bases). CDR3 size: 17 residues. Trimming removed 0 bases at V and 4 bases at J, with 16 bases between. Germline V lookup: CDR1 SGHTA, CDR2 FQGNSA. CDR3 residues: CASSLAGPGRSYNEQFF. The CDR3 nucleotides are TGTGCCAGCAGCTTAGCGGGCCCGGGGAGATCATACAATGAGCAGTTCTTC.

V usage is TRBV6-1 and J usage is TRBJ2-7; D unclear. Germline loops: CDR1 MNHNS, CDR2 SASEGT. CDR3 length equals 12 residues. The V end was cut by 1 base, the J end by 6 bases, with 7 bases between. The DNA for the CDR3 is TGTGCCAGCAGTGAAGTCAGGAGCGAGCAGTACTTC. This translates into CASSEVRSEQYF.

The V and J genes are TRBV19 and TRBJ1-5; D might be TRBD1 (6 bases). This CDR3 has 15 residues. The V end was cut by 4 bases, the J end by 3 bases, with 13 bases between. Germline lookup yields CDR1 LNHDA and CDR2 SQIVND (reference sequence). The CDR3 region is CASSNWGAFNQPQHF. In nucleotides, the CDR3 is TGTGCCAGTAGTAATTGGGGGGCCTTCAATCAGCCCCAGCATTTT.

This clone was found once. The genes are TRBV28 and TRBJ2-2; possibly TRBD1 for D (6 bases). The ends were cut back, 1 base at V and 6 bases at J, with 9 bases in the middle. There are 14 residues in the CDR3. Per germline, CDR1 MDHEN and CDR2 SYDVKM. CDR3 nucleotides: TGTGCCAGCAGTTTATCCCAGGGGTCCGGGGAGCTGTTTTTT. It yields the protein CASSLSQGSGELFF.

V is TRBV5-1 and J is TRBJ1-3, with 10 bases aligning to TRBD1. Per the germline V gene, CDR1 is SGHRS and CDR2 is YFSETQ. The CDR3 spans 14 residues. Unmatched junction bases numbered 0, after V lost 4 bases and J lost 2 bases. The CDR3 DNA reads TGCGCCAGCAGCGGGACAGGGGCTGGAAACACCATATATTTT. Amino acids: CASSGTGAGNTIYF.

The chain links TRBV4-1 to TRBJ1-4; the D gene is possibly TRBD1 (6 bases). CDR1 is MGHRA, CDR2 YSYEKL, per germline. The ends were cut back, 6 bases at V and 4 bases at J, with 15 bases in the middle. This CDR3 has 15 residues. The CDR3 nucleotides are TGCGCCAGCAGAGATTGGGGGGCGGGTAATGAAAAACTGTTTTTT. Translated, it gives CASRDWGAGNEKLFF.